This passage covers 25 T cell receptor beta chains from one sample sequenced in a study of cytomegalovirus exposure and HLA in healthy donors. It was with 60 Vbeta and 13 Jbeta primers that the PCR ran. Some clones are missing from TCRdb's copy, which holds only in-frame ones; the method was immunoSEQ multiplex PCR. The profile covers about 140,000 clones, with nearly 80% appearing a single time and 4.5% to 6.5% taken by the ten largest. Sequencing was carried out using PBMCs. These receptors were obtained from a male donor in good health and CMV-seronegative.

The chain links TRBV28 to TRBJ2-1, with 10 bases identical to TRBD1. The CDR3 is 16 amino acids. Germline CDR1 reads MDHEN; CDR2 reads SYDVKM. V dropped 5 bases and J dropped 0; count of bases not matched to a gene: 4. The CDR3 DNA is TGTGCCAGCAGTCTCCGGACAGGGGGCTCCTACAATGAGCAGTTCTTC. It codes for CASSLRTGGSYNEQFF.

J is TRBJ1-1 and V is TRBV11-1; tentatively, D is TRBD1 (5 bases). Per germline, CDR1 SGHAT and CDR2 FQDESV (reference sequence). V dropped 5 bases and J dropped 4 bases, with 14 bases sitting between them. This CDR3 spans 14 amino acids. CDR3 coding DNA: TGTGCCAGCAGCCCCACAGGCTGGGGCACTGAAGCTTTCTTT. This sequence encodes CASSPTGWGTEAFF.

V usage is TRBV28 and J usage is TRBJ1-2, with a weak D call TRBD1 (6 bases). This CDR3 is 15 amino acids long. V was trimmed by 5 bases and J by 0 bases, leaving 13 bases between them. In germline, CDR1 is MDHEN, CDR2 SYDVKM. CDR3 in amino acids: CASSAPDRTNYGYTF. DNA of the CDR3: TGTGCCAGCAGTGCCCCCGACAGGACTAACTATGGCTACACCTTC.

The chain joins TRBV9 to TRBJ2-1; TRBD2 agrees at 9 bases. The CDR3 covers 14 residues. The trim removed 6 bases at V and 7 bases at J, leaving 8 bases unmatched. Germline values: CDR1 SGDLS, CDR2 YYNGEE. CDR3 amino acids: CASNQRGARNEQFF. The DNA of the CDR3 is TGTGCCAGCAACCAGCGGGGGGCGAGGAATGAGCAGTTCTTC. Full variable domain (missing parts from reference TRBV9 and TRBJ2-1): DSGVTQTPKHLITATGQRVTLRCSPRSGDLSVYWYQQSLDQGLQFLIQYYNGEERAKGNILERFSAQQFPDLHSELNLSSLELGDSALYFCASNQRGARNEQFFGPGTRLTVL.

V gene TRBV7-6 combines with J gene TRBJ2-5; a possible D gene is TRBD1 (6 bases). This CDR3 spans 18 amino acids. Germline V gives CDR1 SGHVS, CDR2 FNYEAQ. Trimming left V 1 base short and J 5 bases short, with 23 bases between. The CDR3 nucleotides are TGTGCCAGCAGCTTAGAATCTGAGGGGTGGGGGCCGGGCGAGACCCAGTACTTC. This gives the protein CASSLESEGWGPGETQYF.

The rearrangement joins TRBV6-6 to TRBJ1-5; TRBD1 aligns across 10 bases. This CDR3 is 14 amino acids long. Losses at the gene ends were 4 bases for V and 6 bases for J; bases not matched to a gene: 3. Germline loops: CDR1 MNHNY, CDR2 SVGAGI (reference sequence). CDR3 region: CASSWGQGPQPQHF. Written as DNA, the CDR3 is TGTGCCAGCAGTTGGGGACAGGGGCCTCAGCCCCAGCATTTT.

This clone appeared a single time. V is TRBV9 and J is TRBJ2-2; D gene uncertain. Trimming stripped 0 bases from V and 6 bases from J, with 6 bases between. There are 13 residues in the CDR3. From germline, CDR1 is SGDLS and CDR2 YYNGEE. The CDR3: CASSVAQAGELFF. The DNA of the CDR3 is TGTGCCAGCAGCGTAGCCCAGGCCGGGGAGCTGTTTTTT.

The chain joins TRBV9 to TRBJ2-1; TRBD1 aligns across 8 bases. The CDR3 is 15 amino acids. Germline assignment: CDR1 SGDLS and CDR2 YYNGEE. The trim removed 0 bases at V and 7 bases at J, leaving 6 bases unmatched. CDR3 amino acids: CASSVAPDRDNEQFF. The CDR3 bases are TGTGCCAGCAGCGTAGCCCCGGACAGGGATAATGAGCAGTTCTTC. Using reference TRBV9 and TRBJ2-1 for the parts outside the CDR3, the full variable domain is DSGVTQTPKHLITATGQRVTLRCSPRSGDLSVYWYQQSLDQGLQFLIQYYNGEERAKGNILERFSAQQFPDLHSELNLSSLELGDSALYFCASSVAPDRDNEQFFGPGTRLTVL.

Only a few counts were recorded for this clone. The chain combines TRBV7-6 with TRBJ1-2; D is unresolved. The CDR3 has 14 residues. The V and J ends lost 1 base and 4 bases respectively, with 10 bases between them. Germline CDR1 and CDR2: SGHVS and FNYEAQ. Here the CDR3 reads CASSLVEGSYGYTF. CDR3 DNA sequence: TGTGCCAGCAGCTTAGTCGAGGGAAGCTATGGCTACACCTTC.

A few counts support this clone. The J gene is TRBJ1-2, the V gene TRBV27; a weak D match, TRBD1 (5 bases). The CDR3 runs to 14 residues. V lost 4 bases, J lost 7 bases, and 16 bases lay in between. Germline CDR1 reads MNHEY; CDR2 reads SMNVEV (reference sequence). Here the CDR3 reads CASSSDFSGSGYTF. CDR3 DNA sequence: TGTGCCAGCAGTTCCGACTTCTCAGGGTCTGGCTACACCTTC.

The chain combines TRBV6-1 with TRBJ2-3; 10 nucleotides align to TRBD2. The CDR3 has 13 residues. V lost 10 bases and J lost 1; bases outside the gene matches: 2. Looked up from germline, CDR1 is MNHNS and CDR2 is SASEGT. The CDR3 sequence: CATGLAGTDTQYF. The CDR3 DNA sequence: TGTGCCACCGGACTAGCGGGCACAGATACGCAGTATTTT.

This clone was picked up one time. The V and J genes are TRBV4-3 and TRBJ2-3; TRBD1 is a possible D gene (6 bases). Trimming took 0 bases from V and 2 from J, leaving 18 bases between them. The CDR3 totals 18 residues. Germline V CDR1 and CDR2: LGHNA, YSLEER. The DNA for the CDR3 is TGCGCCAGCAGCCAAGACTCCGGGACACCACTCTCCACAGATACGCAGTATTTT. Its protein product is CASSQDSGTPLSTDTQYF.

The chain couples TRBV6-1 to TRBJ2-3; 7 bases match TRBD1. Germline V CDR1 and CDR2: MNHNS, SASEGT. J lost 3 bases, V lost 7 bases, and 7 bases had no gene match. This CDR3 contains 14 residues. In DNA form, the CDR3 reads TGTGCCAGCAATCCGGGACAGAGGACAGATACGCAGTATTTT. As protein: CASNPGQRTDTQYF.

The chain joins TRBV30 to TRBJ1-4; tentative D call: TRBD1 (5 bases). Trimming removed 0 bases at V and 10 bases at J, with 12 bases between. This CDR3 has 13 residues. Looked up from germline, CDR1 is GTSNPN and CDR2 is SVGIG (reference sequence). This CDR3 is CAWSVAGGGKLFF. The CDR3 nucleotides are TGTGCCTGGAGTGTTGCGGGGGGGGGAAAACTGTTTTTT.

This clone was observed once. V is TRBV28 and J is TRBJ1-5; D call uncertain. Germline CDR1 and CDR2: MDHEN and SYDVKM. The CDR3 loop spans 14 amino acids. Trimming took off 8 bases at V and 0 bases at J, with 11 bases between the two ends. In nucleotides, the CDR3 is TGTGCCAGCGATGGCGGGAATAGCAATCAGCCCCAGCATTTT. This codes for CASDGGNSNQPQHF.

The table lists this clone with a few counts. This chain connects TRBV18 to TRBJ1-6; no clear D. The length of the CDR3 is 15 residues. The V gene's germline CDR1 is KGHSH and CDR2 LQKENI. With 5 bases removed from V and 4 bases from J, the gap between germline ends came to 12 bases. CDR3 residues: CASSTAADYNSPLHF. CDR3 sequence (DNA): TGTGCCAGCTCAACTGCGGCAGATTATAATTCACCCCTCCACTTT.

This clone appeared a single time. Compared with germline, one end of the junction differs, possibly owing to a read error. J is TRBJ1-2 and V is TRBV7-9; maybe TRBD1 (5 bases). Per the germline V gene, CDR1 is SEHNR and CDR2 is FQNEAQ (reference sequence). The CDR3 sequence is 14 residues long. This chain's CDR3 is CSSALGHRPYGYTF. The CDR3 coding sequence is TGTTCCAGCGCCCTCGGACACCGACCATATGGCTACACCTTC.

The chain carries TRBV7-2 and TRBJ1-2; D call uncertain. V was cut by 5 bases and J by 3 bases, with 13 bases left in between. Per the germline V gene, CDR1 is SGHTA and CDR2 is FQGNSA. CDR3 length: 14 amino acids. CDR3 region: CASSPPGGYYGYTF. The CDR3, as DNA: TGTGCCAGCAGCCCCCCCGGCGGATACTATGGCTACACCTTC.

This chain connects TRBV4-1 to TRBJ1-1; D is undetermined. V was cut by 0 bases and J by 3 bases, with 14 bases left in between. This CDR3 region has 16 residues. Germline CDR1 is MGHRA and CDR2 is YSYEKL. The CDR3 protein is CASSQEAGRVDTEAFF. The CDR3 DNA reads TGCGCCAGCAGCCAAGAAGCGGGCCGTGTTGACACTGAAGCTTTCTTT.

This chain links TRBV27 with TRBJ2-7, with 11 bases lining up with TRBD1. The CDR3 is 14 residues long. Trimming cost V 3 bases and J 7 bases; bases outside gene matches: 5. CDR1 is MNHEY, CDR2 SMNVEV, per germline (reference sequence). CDR3 sequence (DNA): TGTGCCAGCAGTTTTGGGACAGGGGGTATGGAGCAGTACTTC. Translation gives CASSFGTGGMEQYF.

With regard to this clone: The same CDR3 is also encoded by other DNA sequences in this sample. In DNA, the CDR3 is TGTGCCAGCAGTTACTCGAGGGTCGGGGAGCTGTTTTTT. It translates to CASSYSRVGELFF. The chain carries TRBV6-5 and TRBJ2-2, with a possible D match to TRBD2 (5 bases). The V and J ends lost 0 bases and 7 bases respectively, with 6 bases between them. The CDR3 has 13 residues. Germline CDR1 is MNHEY and CDR2 is SVGAGI.

This clone was picked up one time. The rearrangement uses TRBV11-2 and TRBJ1-1; tentative D call: TRBD1 (5 bases). Germline CDR1 SGHAT, CDR2 FQNNGV. The germline V and J ends were trimmed by 6 bases and 5 bases, with 16 bases remaining between them. This CDR3 has 14 residues. CDR3 sequence (DNA): TGTGCCAGCAGTTCCCTTCGGGGGAAAACTGAAGCTTTCTTT. This translates into CASSSLRGKTEAFF.

The chain joins TRBV6-6 to TRBJ2-2; TRBD1 might be the D (5 bases). This CDR3 spans 13 amino acids. Between the trimmed V and J ends, which lost 2 bases and 4 bases, there was a span of 5 bases. Germline V gene lookup returns CDR1 MNHNY and CDR2 SVGAGI (reference sequence). The CDR3 loop is CASSYGATGELFF. In DNA, the CDR3 is TGTGCCAGCAGTTACGGGGCCACCGGGGAGCTGTTTTTT.

This clone was detected only a few times. The chain recombines TRBV7-6 with TRBJ1-1; the match to TRBD1 covers 7 bases. The J segment lost 0 bases and the V segment lost 0 bases, leaving 4 bases of the junction unmatched. The CDR3 has 16 residues. CDR1 is SGHVS, CDR2 FNYEAQ, per germline. The CDR3 here is CASSLAPGQLNTEAFF. DNA of the CDR3: TGTGCCAGCAGCTTAGCCCCGGGACAGCTGAACACTGAAGCTTTCTTT.

J is TRBJ1-6 and V is TRBV7-9, with D possibly being TRBD1 (5 bases). The V end was cut by 7 bases, the J end by 10 bases, with 14 bases between. Germline CDR1 SEHNR, CDR2 FQNEAQ (reference sequence). This CDR3 has 13 amino acids. The CDR3 region has the DNA TGTGCCAGCACCCGCGGGGAGGGGTCACCCCTCCACTTT. Translated: CASTRGEGSPLHF. Complete variable domain (other parts from reference TRBV7-9 and TRBJ1-6): DTGVSQNPRHKITKRGQNVTFRCDPISEHNRLYWYRQTLGQGPEFLTYFQNEAQLEKSRLLSDRFSAERPKGSFSTLEIQRTEQGDSAMYLCASTRGEGSPLHFGNGTRLTVT.